One sample yielded the 30 T cell receptor beta chains listed below, sequenced in a study of cytomegalovirus exposure and HLA in healthy donors. 13 Jbeta primers and 60 Vbeta primers were used for the PCR. Using immunoSEQ multiplex PCR, the repertoire was profiled, and TCRdb retains in-frame clones only, with some absent. In the table there are approximately 130,000 clones, 65% to 80% of which are singletons. The sample comprised PBMCs. These receptors came from a woman aged 40 to 50 in good health and CMV-seropositive.

The rearrangement uses TRBV2 and TRBJ2-5, with TRBD1 matching 8 bases. Germline CDR1 reads SNHLY; CDR2 reads FYNNEI. This CDR3 spans 12 amino acids. The V gene end was trimmed by 6 bases and the J gene end by 5 bases; junction bases not matched to a gene: 2. In DNA form, the CDR3 reads TGTGCCAGCAGCCAGGGGGCGGAGACCCAGTACTTC. This encodes CASSQGAETQYF.

This clone appeared once. The chain uses TRBV6-5 and TRBJ1-1; D unresolved. Germline-derived CDR1 and CDR2 are MNHEY and SVGAGI. CDR3 length equals 14 residues. Trimming shortened V by 6 bases and J by 1 base, and 12 bases separated the two germline ends. The CDR3 reads CASSSLEGNTEAFF. The CDR3 nucleotides are TGTGCCAGCAGCTCCCTTGAGGGGAACACTGAAGCTTTCTTT.

This chain uses TRBV19 with TRBJ2-7; perhaps TRBD1 as D (5 bases). Germline loops: CDR1 LNHDA, CDR2 SQIVND (reference sequence). This CDR3 contains 14 residues. V was trimmed by 4 bases and J by 5 bases, leaving 15 bases between them. The CDR3 protein is CASSSRVTNDEQYF. CDR3 DNA: TGTGCCAGTAGTAGCAGGGTGACGAACGACGAGCAGTACTTC.

As DNA, the CDR3 is TGTGCCAGCAGCCTCTTCTACGAGCAGTACTTC. Its protein is CASSLFYEQYF. This chain connects TRBV7-2 to TRBJ2-7; D is undetermined. The CDR3 spans 11 residues. Trimming removed 5 bases at V and 3 bases at J, with 5 bases between. Germline CDR1 reads SGHTA; CDR2 reads FQGNSA.

The chain employs TRBV7-9 and TRBJ2-1; 7 bases are shared with TRBD2. The CDR3 has 16 residues. Germline V gene sequence: CDR1 SEHNR, CDR2 FQNEAQ (reference sequence). V was pared by 5 bases and J by 3 bases, with 10 bases of the junction left unmatched. In DNA form, the CDR3 reads TGTGCCAGCAGCCCCCTCTCGACTAGCAACTACAATGAGCAGTTCTTC. This codes for CASSPLSTSNYNEQFF.

The chain uses TRBV9 and TRBJ2-7; a weak D match, TRBD2 (6 bases). The CDR3 extends over 13 amino acids. In germline, CDR1 is SGDLS, CDR2 YYNGEE. V was clipped by 0 bases and J by 5 bases, with 9 bases between them. CDR3 region: CASSVVGGNEQYF. The CDR3 DNA reads TGTGCCAGCAGCGTAGTAGGAGGGAACGAGCAGTACTTC.

The rearrangement uses TRBV7-6 and TRBJ2-7; 10 bases are shared with TRBD2. Germline V lookup: CDR1 SGHVS, CDR2 FNYEAQ. The CDR3 totals 18 residues. Trimming took 1 base from V and 5 from J; bases not matched to a gene: 14. This CDR3 reads CASSLESSVLAGVHEQYF. CDR3 sequence (DNA): TGTGCCAGCAGCTTAGAGTCCTCGGTGCTAGCGGGAGTCCACGAGCAGTACTTC.

V gene TRBV7-9 combines with J gene TRBJ1-2; TRBD1 matches at 9 bases. V dropped 5 bases and J dropped 6; count of bases not matched to a gene: 10. Germline assignment: CDR1 SEHNR and CDR2 FQNEAQ (reference sequence). CDR3 length: 15 amino acids. CDR3 sequence: CASSVRDRALDGYTF. The CDR3 bases are TGTGCCAGCAGCGTCCGGGACAGGGCTTTGGATGGCTACACCTTC.

The chain recombines TRBV30 with TRBJ1-2, with unresolved D. The germline V and J ends were trimmed by 0 bases and 8 bases, with 16 bases remaining between them. Germline V gene sequence: CDR1 GTSNPN, CDR2 SVGIG (reference sequence). CDR3 length: 14 amino acids. DNA of the CDR3: TGTGCCTGGAGTGTACAGTCGGGCTCGGGGGGCTACACCTTC. It is translated as CAWSVQSGSGGYTF.

The chain carries TRBV11-3 and TRBJ2-2, with 9 bases fitting TRBD1. The germline V gene encodes CDR1 SGHNT and CDR2 YENEEA. Trimming at V came to 6 bases and at J to 7 bases, leaving 9 bases not matched to a gene. The CDR3 is 15 amino acids. The CDR3 reads CASSHRGQKHGELFF. The CDR3 DNA is TGTGCCAGCAGTCACAGGGGGCAAAAGCACGGGGAGCTGTTTTTT.

V is TRBV6-5 and J is TRBJ1-5, with 9 bases matching TRBD1. Germline V CDR1 and CDR2: MNHEY, SVGAGI. This CDR3 is 13 amino acids long. The V segment lost 4 bases and the J segment 7 bases; nucleotides outside the gene matches: 2. Here the CDR3 DNA reads TGTGCCAGCAGTTCGGACAGGGGACAGCCCCAGCATTTT. Encoded protein: CASSSDRGQPQHF.

CDR3 residues: CASRGQGSNQPQHF. The CDR3 region has the DNA TGTGCCAGCCGAGGACAGGGAAGCAATCAGCCCCAGCATTTT. V and J are TRBV7-9 and TRBJ1-5; the match to TRBD1 covers 8 bases. This CDR3 has 14 amino acids. V gave up 8 bases and J gave up 1 base; unmatched junction bases: 4. The germline V gene has CDR1 SEHNR and CDR2 FQNEAQ (reference sequence). Drawing the rest from reference TRBV7-9 and TRBJ1-5, the complete variable domain is DTGVSQNPRHKITKRGQNVTFRCDPISEHNRLYWYRQTLGQGPEFLTYFQNEAQLEKSRLLSDRFSAERPKGSFSTLEIQRTEQGDSAMYLCASRGQGSNQPQHFGDGTRLSIL.

V is TRBV9 and J is TRBJ2-3, with a weak D call TRBD1 (5 bases). The ends were cut back, 1 base at V and 0 bases at J, with 18 bases in the middle. CDR1 and CDR2 from the germline V gene are SGDLS and YYNGEE. The CDR3 length is 18 residues. CDR3 loop: CASSVNPHTGASTDTQYF. Here the CDR3 DNA reads TGTGCCAGCAGCGTAAACCCCCACACAGGCGCTAGCACAGATACGCAGTATTTT.

The rearrangement uses TRBV4-3 and TRBJ2-3, with D unclear. The germline gives CDR1 LGHNA, CDR2 YSLEER. Trimming removed 0 bases at V and 3 bases at J, with 10 bases between. The length of the CDR3 is 15 residues. The CDR3 loop is CASSQDAAATDTQYF. DNA for the CDR3: TGCGCCAGCAGCCAAGACGCCGCGGCTACAGATACGCAGTATTTT.

This clone was counted between two and nine times. This chain uses TRBV6-6 with TRBJ1-1; weak D call: TRBD1 (6 bases). Germline V gene lookup returns CDR1 MNHNY and CDR2 SVGAGI (reference sequence). Trimming left V 6 bases short and J 5 bases short, with 10 bases between. This CDR3 is 12 amino acids long. DNA of the CDR3: TGTGCCAGCAGGGACGGGACAACTGAAGCTTTCTTT. Translating it yields CASRDGTTEAFF.

The rearrangement uses TRBV5-6 and TRBJ1-2; the D is unclear. V was shortened by 2 bases and J by 7 bases, with 9 bases between the two germline ends. The CDR3 runs 12 residues. CDR1 SGHDT and CDR2 YYEEEE come from the germline V gene. The CDR3 reads CASSFPEGGYTF. As DNA, the CDR3 is TGTGCCAGCAGCTTCCCGGAGGGTGGCTACACCTTC.

The genes are TRBV5-4 and TRBJ2-7, with 10 nucleotides matching TRBD2. CDR1 and CDR2 (germline): SGHNT, YYREEE (reference sequence). V lost 4 bases, J lost 2 bases, and 6 bases stayed unmatched. The CDR3 loop spans 15 amino acids. CDR3 residues: CASSPAGTSAYEQYF. The DNA of the CDR3 is TGTGCCAGCAGCCCCGCCGGGACTAGCGCCTACGAGCAGTACTTC.

This clone was observed once. This chain links TRBV19 with TRBJ2-3, with D perhaps matching TRBD1 (6 bases). The length of the CDR3 is 15 residues. Germline CDR1 LNHDA, CDR2 SQIVND (reference sequence). V lost 5 bases to trimming and J lost 2 bases, with 14 bases between them. This chain's CDR3 is CASSGGQGNTDTQYF. As DNA, the CDR3 is TGTGCCAGTAGTGGTGGCCAGGGGAACACAGATACGCAGTATTTT.

This clone occurred a few times. The CDR3 coding sequence is TGTGCCAGCAGTCCCCCGAGGGTTGGGGCCAACGTCCTGACTTTC. Its protein is CASSPPRVGANVLTF. This chain links TRBV6-5 with TRBJ2-6, with a tentative D call TRBD2 (5 bases). CDR3 size: 15 residues. V gave up 5 bases and J gave up 3 bases, with 11 bases separating them. Germline V gene sequence: CDR1 MNHEY, CDR2 SVGAGI.

V usage is TRBV19 and J usage is TRBJ1-5; D perhaps matches TRBD1 (6 bases). The germline CDR1 and CDR2 sequences are LNHDA and SQIVND (reference sequence). Trimming removed 5 bases from V and 0 bases from J, with 14 bases in between. The CDR3 length is 16 residues. This CDR3 reads CASSPMGHNSNQPQHF. CDR3 DNA sequence: TGTGCCAGTAGTCCTATGGGACACAATAGCAATCAGCCCCAGCATTTT.

This chain uses TRBV5-1 with TRBJ1-5, with D uncertain. Trimming left V 4 bases short and J 4 bases short, with 18 bases between. The germline gives CDR1 SGHRS, CDR2 YFSETQ. This CDR3 has 16 amino acids. The CDR3 loop reads CASSRGDTGENQPQHF. The CDR3 DNA is TGCGCCAGCAGCCGGGGTGACACCGGGGAAAATCAGCCCCAGCATTTT.

This sequence joins TRBV2 and TRBJ2-3; 13 nucleotides line up with TRBD2. Germline assignment: CDR1 SNHLY and CDR2 FYNNEI. The V and J ends lost 5 bases and 4 bases, in that order; junction bases with no gene match: 3. There are 15 residues in the CDR3. The CDR3 sequence is CASSPTSGGSDTQYF. The CDR3, as DNA: TGTGCCAGCAGTCCGACTAGCGGGGGGTCAGATACGCAGTATTTT.

The J gene is TRBJ1-2, the V gene TRBV7-2; a possible D gene is TRBD1 (5 bases). The CDR3 loop spans 14 amino acids. The germline gives CDR1 SGHTA, CDR2 FQGNSA. V was clipped by 6 bases and J by 8 bases, with 19 bases between them. The DNA for the CDR3 is TGTGCCAGCAGTGCTGGGGTCACGGAGGGGGGCTACACCTTC. Translation gives CASSAGVTEGGYTF.

The CDR3 here is CATSGQYNQPQHF. The CDR3 region has the DNA TGTGCCACCAGCGGACAGTACAATCAGCCCCAGCATTTT. This sequence joins TRBV15 and TRBJ1-5; D might be TRBD1 (6 bases). This CDR3 region has 13 residues. V gave up 5 bases and J gave up 3 bases, with 8 bases separating them. Germline values: CDR1 LNHNV, CDR2 YYDKDF (reference sequence).

In DNA form, the CDR3 reads TGTGCCAGCAGCCTACGGACTACGGGGTTGAAGGGCTACACCTTC. Residues: CASSLRTTGLKGYTF. This sequence joins TRBV9 and TRBJ1-2; D is uncertain. Trimming removed 4 bases from V and 8 bases from J, with 21 bases in between. Germline CDR1 and CDR2: SGDLS and YYNGEE. This CDR3 contains 15 residues.

In DNA, the CDR3 is TGCGCCAGCAGCTCGGGACAGCATGTCTATGAGCAGTTCTTC. This encodes CASSSGQHVYEQFF. The chain uses TRBV4-3 and TRBJ2-1, with 7 bases matching TRBD1. Germline trimming cut 5 bases from V and 8 bases from J; bases unmatched to any gene: 9. CDR1 and CDR2 (germline): LGHNA, YSLEER. The CDR3 runs 14 residues.

The rearrangement joins TRBV6-4 to TRBJ2-3; D gene uncertain. The germline V gene encodes CDR1 MRHNA and CDR2 SNTAGT. The CDR3 totals 13 residues. Trimming left V 2 bases short and J 2 bases short, with 5 bases between. The chain's CDR3 is CASSDDITDTQYF. As DNA, the CDR3 is TGTGCCAGCAGTGACGACATCACAGATACGCAGTATTTT.

This clone was counted a single time. The chain couples TRBV5-1 to TRBJ2-6; D is unresolved. This CDR3 has 18 amino acids. Germline CDR1 and CDR2: SGHRS and YFSETQ. The V and J ends lost 0 bases and 0 bases respectively, with 13 bases between them. The CDR3 nucleotides read TGCGCCAGCAGCTTGGACGGTCTCCTAGGCTCTGGGGCCAACGTCCTGACTTTC. It is translated as CASSLDGLLGSGANVLTF.

The chain joins TRBV7-3 to TRBJ2-1; 8 nucleotides agree with TRBD1. Germline V gives CDR1 SGHTA, CDR2 FQGTGA. The trim removed 5 bases at V and 8 bases at J, leaving 8 bases unmatched. This CDR3 has 14 amino acids. The CDR3, as DNA: TGTGCCAGCAGCAGGACAGGGACCAGCGATGAGCAGTTCTTC. Translated, it gives CASSRTGTSDEQFF.

CDR3: CASSVAKDRADTEAFF. CDR3 nucleotides: TGTGCCAGCAGCGTAGCTAAGGACAGGGCTGACACTGAAGCTTTCTTT. The V call is TRBV9, the J call TRBJ1-1; TRBD1 aligns across 8 bases. With 0 bases clipped from V and 3 bases from J, the junction kept 7 bases outside the gene matches. CDR1 and CDR2 from the germline V gene are SGDLS and YYNGEE. The CDR3 length is 16 residues.